This T cell receptor beta chain was profiled in a study of T cell responses to AZD1222 COVID-19 vaccine. The CDR3 totals 14 residues. Germline V CDR1 and CDR2: SGHTA, FQGNSA. V was cut by 2 bases and J by 1 base, with 6 bases left in between. Some clones are missing from TCRdb's copy, which holds only in-frame ones; the method was immunoSEQ multiplex PCR. Of 240,000 or so clones detected, 85% to 95% appear once; the ten largest clones hold around 0.6%. A note on this clone: The antigen remains undetermined.

Whole-study results and caveats: Scientists sampled the repertoires only once the peak T cell response had passed.

This clonotype was sampled from an adult in good health. V is TRBV7-2 and J is TRBJ1-5, with D unresolved. Sequencing was performed on peripheral blood, taken on day 0 of AZD1222 vaccination. The CDR3 region is CASSLRLSNQPQHF. The DNA of the CDR3 is TGTGCCAGCAGCTTAAGGCTGAGCAATCAGCCCCAGCATTTT.